Presented here are 19 T cell receptor beta chains from one specimen sequenced in a study of T cells in localized non-small cell lung cancer. Only in-frame clones appear in the TCRdb table, and some are missing; sequencing was by immunoSEQ multiplex PCR. The sample carries just under 20,000 clones, about nine tenths recorded once. The starting material was peripheral blood, obtained before any cancer treatment. Receptors were obtained from a man between 35 and 75 years old with stage I lung adenocarcinoma.

The chain uses TRBV7-3 and TRBJ1-5; D call uncertain. Trimming took off 5 bases at V and 0 bases at J, with 17 bases between the two ends. The CDR3 is made up of 17 amino acids. Germline CDR1 reads SGHTA; CDR2 reads FQGTGA. CDR3 sequence reads: CASSHLIPDGSNQPQHF. DNA for the CDR3: TGTGCCAGCAGCCACTTAATTCCGGACGGTAGCAATCAGCCCCAGCATTTT.

The chain links TRBV19 to TRBJ2-5; 8 bases match TRBD1. Germline V gene data show CDR1 as LNHDA and CDR2 as SQIVND (reference sequence). The CDR3 sequence is 14 residues long. Trimming cost V 5 bases and J 2 bases; bases outside gene matches: 4. The CDR3 DNA sequence: TGTGCCAGTAGTCCTGACAGGGGACAAGAGACCCAGTACTTC. Amino acid sequence: CASSPDRGQETQYF.

This clone has only one observation. The CDR3 DNA is TGTGCCAGCAGCCCTCCGGGACATCAGAACACTGAAGCTTTCTTT. Its protein product is CASSPPGHQNTEAFF. The chain employs TRBV7-9 and TRBJ1-1; D is perhaps TRBD1 (6 bases). Germline CDR1 is SEHNR and CDR2 is FQNEAQ (reference sequence). Trimming left V 5 bases short and J 1 base short, with 14 bases between. The CDR3 runs 15 residues.

The J gene is TRBJ1-1, the V gene TRBV6-5; D unclear. This CDR3 is 15 amino acids long. The V end lost 0 bases, the J end lost 1 base, and 9 bases lay between the germline ends. Looked up from germline, CDR1 is MNHEY and CDR2 is SVGAGI. The CDR3 region has the DNA TGTGCCAGCAGTTACTCGTTAAGGGCGAACACTGAAGCTTTCTTT. Its translation is CASSYSLRANTEAFF.

The CDR3 here is CASSGGGGTEAFF. The CDR3 region has the DNA TGTGCCAGCAGCGGTGGGGGGGGAACTGAAGCTTTCTTT. V is TRBV25-1 and J is TRBJ1-1, with D possibly TRBD1 on 5 matching bases. The CDR3 is 13 residues long. The V end lost 6 bases, the J end lost 5 bases, and 13 bases lay between the germline ends. Germline V CDR1 and CDR2: MGHDK, SYGVNS.

In its sample, this clone was seen once. The gene calls are TRBV18 and TRBJ2-5, with D perhaps given as TRBD1 or TRBD2 (5 bases each). Germline-derived CDR1 and CDR2 are KGHSH and LQKENI. Trimming removed 2 bases at V and 3 bases at J, with 13 bases between. The CDR3 has 15 amino acids. Written as DNA, the CDR3 is TGTGCCAGCTCACCAGGGGGTAGCGCGGAAGAGACCCAGTACTTC. Protein sequence: CASSPGGSAEETQYF.

The chain is built from TRBV11-3 and TRBJ2-1; D possibly corresponds to TRBD2 (5 bases). Germline values: CDR1 SGHNT, CDR2 YENEEA. CDR3 length: 14 residues. V was pared by 5 bases and J by 4 bases, with 12 bases between. The CDR3 loop reads CASSPAGNYNEQFF. In DNA form, the CDR3 reads TGTGCCAGCAGCCCCGCCGGGAATTACAATGAGCAGTTCTTC.

The chain employs TRBV5-8 and TRBJ2-7; possible D gene TRBD2, 6 bases. The V end lost 0 bases, the J end lost 2 bases, and 18 bases lay between the germline ends. Germline V gene sequence: CDR1 SGHTS, CDR2 YDEGEE. This CDR3 contains 17 residues. The CDR3 nucleotides read TGTGCCAGCAGCTTGGTAAAACTAGCCGACCAGGCCTACGAGCAGTACTTC. It encodes CASSLVKLADQAYEQYF.

The V and J genes are TRBV15 and TRBJ1-5, with TRBD1 as a possible D gene (6 bases). With 4 bases removed from V and 3 bases from J, the gap between germline ends came to 10 bases. The germline V gene encodes CDR1 LNHNV and CDR2 YYDKDF (reference sequence). The CDR3 spans 14 residues. As DNA, the CDR3 is TGTGCCACCAGCACCGGACAGTTCAATCAGCCCCAGCATTTT. Translation gives CATSTGQFNQPQHF.

This clone was picked up one time. The V call is TRBV19, the J call TRBJ1-1, with a possible D match to TRBD1 (5 bases). The V gene lost 8 bases and the J gene lost 1 base, with 14 bases spanning the gap. This CDR3 spans 14 amino acids. Germline V gene data show CDR1 as LNHDA and CDR2 as SQIVND (reference sequence). The CDR3 nucleotides are TGTGCCAGTGGGTTTCGGGGACCGAACACTGAAGCTTTCTTT. This encodes CASGFRGPNTEAFF. Full variable domain (remainder filled in from reference TRBV19 and TRBJ1-1): DGGITQSPKYLFRKEGQNVTLSCEQNLNHDAMYWYRQDPGQGLRLIYYSQIVNDFQKGDIAEGYSVSREKKESFPLTVTSAQKNPTAFYLCASGFRGPNTEAFFGQGTRLTVV.

This clone was detected a few times. The chain joins TRBV6-6 to TRBJ1-2, with TRBD1 matching over 9 bases. The V gene end was trimmed by 7 bases and the J gene end by 4 bases; junction bases not matched to a gene: 10. The CDR3 has 15 amino acids. Germline V gene lookup returns CDR1 MNHNY and CDR2 SVGAGI (reference sequence). The CDR3 spells CASTPQGAKGYGYTF. The CDR3, as DNA: TGTGCCAGCACCCCACAGGGGGCAAAGGGCTATGGCTACACCTTC.

The chain uses TRBV2 and TRBJ2-3, with TRBD2 matching over 12 bases. Trimming at V came to 5 bases and at J to 6 bases, leaving 6 bases not matched to a gene. The CDR3 runs 15 residues. Germline CDR1 reads SNHLY; CDR2 reads FYNNEI. The CDR3 sequence is CASSSSGGAGDTQYF. For the CDR3, the DNA is TGTGCCAGCAGTTCTAGCGGGGGGGCCGGGGATACGCAGTATTTT.

This sequence joins TRBV6-5 and TRBJ2-7; D assignment may be TRBD1 or TRBD2 (5 bases each). The CDR3 has 12 amino acids. Germline V gives CDR1 MNHEY, CDR2 SVGAGI. Trimming cost V 10 bases and J 2 bases, with 12 bases left between them. The CDR3 loop is CATAGTAYEQYF. The DNA of the CDR3 is TGTGCCACTGCCGGGACGGCCTACGAGCAGTACTTC.

This chain joins TRBV7-2 and TRBJ2-7; D remains ambiguous. The CDR3 runs to 14 residues. Germline CDR1 and CDR2: SGHTA and FQGNSA. Trimming left V 1 base short and J 4 bases short, with 11 bases between. The CDR3 DNA follows: TGTGCCAGCAGCTTAGTTTCAAACAATTACGAGCAGTACTTC. It codes for CASSLVSNNYEQYF.

The rearrangement links TRBV7-9 to TRBJ1-5; 9 bases fit TRBD1. The CDR3 has 14 residues. J lost 6 bases, V lost 3 bases, and 3 bases had no gene match. CDR1 and CDR2 from the germline V gene are SEHNR and FQNEAQ (reference sequence). The CDR3 sequence is CASSLGQGGQPQHF. CDR3 nucleotide sequence: TGTGCCAGCAGCTTGGGACAGGGAGGTCAGCCCCAGCATTTT.

The V gene is TRBV15, the J gene TRBJ1-1; D gene unclear. There are 14 residues in the CDR3. Trimming removed 0 bases at V and 3 bases at J, with 8 bases between. Germline CDR1 is LNHNV and CDR2 is YYDKDF (reference sequence). This CDR3 is CATSRDQGYTEAFF. The CDR3 region has the DNA TGTGCCACCAGCAGAGATCAAGGGTACACTGAAGCTTTCTTT.

The chain joins TRBV5-1 to TRBJ1-3; TRBD1 matches at 8 bases. V gave up 2 bases and J gave up 7 bases; unmatched junction bases: 8. The length of the CDR3 is 15 residues. Germline V gene data show CDR1 as SGHRS and CDR2 as YFSETQ. CDR3 nucleotide sequence: TGCGCCAGCAGCTTACCCGACAGGGGTAGCAACACCATATATTTT. This codes for CASSLPDRGSNTIYF. Combining the CDR3 with reference TRBV5-1 and TRBJ1-3 gives the whole variable domain KAGVTQTPRYLIKTRGQQVTLSCSPISGHRSVSWYQQTPGQGLQFLFEYFSETQRNKGNFPGRFSGRQFSNSRSEMNVSTLELGDSALYLCASSLPDRGSNTIYFGEGSWLTVV.

In this sample, this clone turned up a few times. V usage is TRBV6-6 and J usage is TRBJ2-3; 10 nucleotides match TRBD1. Trimming removed 6 bases from V and 2 bases from J; junction bases left unmatched: 2. CDR3 length: 14 amino acids. Germline lookup yields CDR1 MNHNY and CDR2 SVGAGI (reference sequence). CDR3 residues: CASSDRGLTDTQYF. The CDR3 DNA reads as TGTGCCAGCAGCGACAGGGGGCTCACAGATACGCAGTATTTT.

Only one count was recorded for this clone. The chain employs TRBV29-1 and TRBJ2-3; 9 bases fit TRBD1. Germline V lookup: CDR1 SQVTM, CDR2 ANQGSEA. CDR3 length equals 13 residues. Germline trimming cut 4 bases from V and 5 bases from J; bases unmatched to any gene: 4. CDR3 bases: TGCAGCGTTGGACAGGGGGTCGGAGATACGCAGTATTTT. Its translation is CSVGQGVGDTQYF.